The entry that follows covers one T cell receptor beta chain sequence. As yet, its antigen is unknown. This record comes from a study of radiation and T cells in renal cell carcinoma. Study outcomes and limitations: Top tumor clonotypes rose in blood 2 weeks post-radiation, then contracted.

Generated by immunoSEQ multiplex PCR, the TCRdb table keeps only in-frame clones and is missing some. The repertoire has more than 95,000 clones, 65% to 85% of them found once; the top ten carry 5.8%. Time point defined: blood 2 weeks post-SBRT. Sample treatment: 15 Gy SBRT to primary tumor, nephrectomy 4 weeks later. Serial blood draws occurred at baseline and 2 and 4 weeks post-SBRT. The CDR3 contains 15 residues. Germline V gives CDR1 LNHDA, CDR2 SQIVND (reference sequence). V was clipped by 4 bases and J by 2 bases, with 14 bases between them. This receptor was identified in a man aged 50-60 years with renal cell carcinoma. The starting material was blood, obtained from a patient whose treatment included radiotherapy and nephrectomy. The chain has TRBV19 and TRBJ1-1; D uncertain. CDR3 DNA sequence: TGTGCCAGTAGTAAGAAGGGTACAGTAAACACTGAAGCTTTCTTT. Residues: CASSKKGTVNTEAFF.